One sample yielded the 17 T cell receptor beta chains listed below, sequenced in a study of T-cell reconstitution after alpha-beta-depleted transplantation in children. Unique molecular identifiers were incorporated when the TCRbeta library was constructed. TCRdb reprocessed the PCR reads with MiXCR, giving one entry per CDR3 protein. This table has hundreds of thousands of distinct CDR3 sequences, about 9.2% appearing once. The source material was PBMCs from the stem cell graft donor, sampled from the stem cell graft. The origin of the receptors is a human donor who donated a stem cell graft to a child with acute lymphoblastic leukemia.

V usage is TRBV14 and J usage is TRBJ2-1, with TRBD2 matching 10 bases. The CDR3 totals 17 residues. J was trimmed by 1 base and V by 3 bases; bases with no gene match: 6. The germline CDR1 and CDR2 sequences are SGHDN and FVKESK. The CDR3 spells CASSHMGLARSYNEQFF. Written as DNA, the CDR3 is TGTGCCAGCAGCCACATGGGACTAGCGCGTTCCTACAATGAGCAGTTCTTC.

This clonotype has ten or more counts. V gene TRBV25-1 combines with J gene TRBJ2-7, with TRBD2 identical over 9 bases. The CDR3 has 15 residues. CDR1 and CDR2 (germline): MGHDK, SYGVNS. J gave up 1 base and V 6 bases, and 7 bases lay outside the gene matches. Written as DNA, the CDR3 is TGTGCCAGCAGGGCCTCGCGGGGGGGATCCTACGAGCAGTACTTC. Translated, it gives CASRASRGGSYEQYF.

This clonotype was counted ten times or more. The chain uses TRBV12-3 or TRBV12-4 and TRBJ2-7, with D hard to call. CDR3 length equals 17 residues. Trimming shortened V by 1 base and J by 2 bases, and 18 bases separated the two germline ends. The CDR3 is CASSLGAEVGDPYEQYF. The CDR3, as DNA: TGTGCCAGCAGTTTAGGCGCGGAAGTCGGAGATCCCTACGAGCAGTACTTC.

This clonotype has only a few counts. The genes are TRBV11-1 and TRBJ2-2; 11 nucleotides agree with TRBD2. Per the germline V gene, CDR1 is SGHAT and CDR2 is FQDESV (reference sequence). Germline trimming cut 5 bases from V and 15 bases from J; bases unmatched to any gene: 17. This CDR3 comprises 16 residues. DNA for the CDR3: TGTGCCAGCAGCCTAGTACCCGGGACTAGCGGCGGAAGGATGTTTTTT. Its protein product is CASSLVPGTSGGRMFF. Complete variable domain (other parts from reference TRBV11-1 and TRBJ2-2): EAEVAQSPRYKITEKSQAVAFWCDPISGHATLYWYRQILGQGPELLVQFQDESVVDDSQLPKDRFSAERLKGVDSTLKIQPAELGDSAMYLCASSLVPGTSGGRMFFGEGSRLTVL.

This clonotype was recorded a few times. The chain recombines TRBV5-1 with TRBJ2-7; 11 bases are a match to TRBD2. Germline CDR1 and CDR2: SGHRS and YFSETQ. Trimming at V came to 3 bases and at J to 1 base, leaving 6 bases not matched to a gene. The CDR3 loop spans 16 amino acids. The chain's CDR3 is CASSSPASGGSYEQYF. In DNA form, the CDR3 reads TGCGCCAGCAGCTCCCCCGCTAGCGGGGGGTCCTACGAGCAGTACTTC.

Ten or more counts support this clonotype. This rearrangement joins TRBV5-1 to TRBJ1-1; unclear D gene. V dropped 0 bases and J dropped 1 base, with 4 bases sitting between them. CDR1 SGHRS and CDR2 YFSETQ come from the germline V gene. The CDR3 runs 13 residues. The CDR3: CASSLAPNTEAFF. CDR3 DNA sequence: TGCGCCAGCAGCTTGGCTCCGAACACTGAAGCTTTCTTT.

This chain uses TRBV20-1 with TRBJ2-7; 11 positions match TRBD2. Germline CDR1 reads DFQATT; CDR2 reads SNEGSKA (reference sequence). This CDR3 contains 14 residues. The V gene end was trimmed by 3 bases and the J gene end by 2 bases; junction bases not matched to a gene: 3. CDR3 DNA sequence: TGCAGTGCTAGGACTAGCGGGGATCCCTACGAGCAGTACTTC. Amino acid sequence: CSARTSGDPYEQYF.

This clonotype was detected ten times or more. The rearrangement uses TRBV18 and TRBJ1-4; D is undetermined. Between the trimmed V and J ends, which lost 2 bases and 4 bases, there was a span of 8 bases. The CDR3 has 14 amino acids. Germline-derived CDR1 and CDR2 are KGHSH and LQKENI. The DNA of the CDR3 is TGTGCCAGCTCACCAGCGGAACTTAATGAAAAACTGTTTTTT. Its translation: CASSPAELNEKLFF.

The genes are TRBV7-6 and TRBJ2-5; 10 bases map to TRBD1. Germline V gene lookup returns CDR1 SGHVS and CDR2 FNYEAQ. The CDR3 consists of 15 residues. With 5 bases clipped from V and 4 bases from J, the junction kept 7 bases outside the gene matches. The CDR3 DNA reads TGTGCCAGCAGCCCGAGGACAGGGGGGGCAGAGACCCAGTACTTC. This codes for CASSPRTGGAETQYF.

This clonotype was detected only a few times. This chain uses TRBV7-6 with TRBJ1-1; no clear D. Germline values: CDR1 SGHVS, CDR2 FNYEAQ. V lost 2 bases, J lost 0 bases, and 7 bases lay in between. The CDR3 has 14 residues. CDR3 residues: CASSLNEMNTEAFF. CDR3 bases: TGTGCCAGCAGCTTAAATGAGATGAACACTGAAGCTTTCTTT. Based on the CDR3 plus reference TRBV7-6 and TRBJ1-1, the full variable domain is GAGVSQSPRYKVTKRGQDVALRCDPISGHVSLYWYRQALGQGPEFLTYFNYEAQQDKSGLPNDRFSAERPEGSISTLTIQRTEQRDSAMYRCASSLNEMNTEAFFGQGTRLTVV.

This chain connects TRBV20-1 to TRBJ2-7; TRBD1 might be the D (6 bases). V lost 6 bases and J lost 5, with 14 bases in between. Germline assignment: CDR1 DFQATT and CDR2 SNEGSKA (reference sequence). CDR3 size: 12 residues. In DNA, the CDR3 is TGCAGTGCGCCGATTCAGGGGAACGAGCAGTACTTC. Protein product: CSAPIQGNEQYF.

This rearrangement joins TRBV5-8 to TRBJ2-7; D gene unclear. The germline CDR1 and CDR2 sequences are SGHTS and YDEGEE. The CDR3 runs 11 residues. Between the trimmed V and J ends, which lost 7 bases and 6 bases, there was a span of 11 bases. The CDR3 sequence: CASGETGEQYF. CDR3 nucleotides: TGTGCCAGCGGTGAGACGGGCGAGCAGTACTTC.

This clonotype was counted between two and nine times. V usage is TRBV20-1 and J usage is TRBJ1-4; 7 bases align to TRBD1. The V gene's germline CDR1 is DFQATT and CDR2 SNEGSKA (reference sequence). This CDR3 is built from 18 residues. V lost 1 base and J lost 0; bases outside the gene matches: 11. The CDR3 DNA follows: TGCAGTGCTAGAGGTCCGGGACAGAGCAGTACAACTAATGAAAAACTGTTTTTT. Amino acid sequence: CSARGPGQSSTTNEKLFF.

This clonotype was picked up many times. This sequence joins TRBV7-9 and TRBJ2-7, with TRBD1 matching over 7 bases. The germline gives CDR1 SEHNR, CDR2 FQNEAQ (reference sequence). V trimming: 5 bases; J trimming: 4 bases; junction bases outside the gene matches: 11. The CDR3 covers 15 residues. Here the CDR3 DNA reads TGTGCCAGCAGCCTAGGGGGCCTCAAGCTATACGAGCAGTACTTC. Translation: CASSLGGLKLYEQYF.

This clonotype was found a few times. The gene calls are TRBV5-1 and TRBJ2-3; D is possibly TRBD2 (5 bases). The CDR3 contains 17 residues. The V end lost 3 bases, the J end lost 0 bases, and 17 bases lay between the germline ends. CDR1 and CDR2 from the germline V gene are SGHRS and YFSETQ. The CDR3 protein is CASSSTGMKPSTDTQYF. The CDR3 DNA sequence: TGCGCCAGCAGCTCAACGGGGATGAAACCTAGCACAGATACGCAGTATTTT.

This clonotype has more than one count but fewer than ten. In nucleotides, the CDR3 is TGTGCCAGCAGCCGCGCGGTAACGGGCTACGAGCAGTACTTC. This encodes CASSRAVTGYEQYF. The chain links TRBV6-2 or TRBV6-3 to TRBJ2-7; D unresolved. V lost 6 bases and J 3 bases, leaving 15 bases between the germline ends. This CDR3 contains 14 residues. CDR1 is MNHEY and CDR2 is SVGEGT in the germline V gene.

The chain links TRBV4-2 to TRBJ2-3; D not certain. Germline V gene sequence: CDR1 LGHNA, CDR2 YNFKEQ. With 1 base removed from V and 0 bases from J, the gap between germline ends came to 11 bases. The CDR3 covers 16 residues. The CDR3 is CASSQVGIASTDTQYF. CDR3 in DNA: TGTGCCAGCAGCCAAGTAGGAATTGCTAGCACAGATACGCAGTATTTT.